Reported below is one T cell receptor beta chain. Its antigen is not identified. This sample stems from a study of shared clonotypes between healthy human individuals. The length of the CDR3 is 14 residues. Germline V gives CDR1 ENHRY, CDR2 SYGVKD. Between the trimmed V and J ends, which lost 6 bases and 0 bases, there was a span of 8 bases. Assay runs were performed at deep level. Original analysis: Without quality scores, immunoSEQ junctional reads could not be filtered like full-length reads. Using immunoSEQ multiplex PCR, the repertoire was profiled, and TCRdb retains in-frame clones only, with some absent. That table gives V, J and clone size, and the DNA gave D and trimming. The repertoire includes roughly 1.4 million clones, approximately 98.5% of them detected once, and approximately 0.4% sits in the top ten. Findings and caveats of the study: Across subsets, estimated richness was generally greater for naive than for memory populations.

All participating donors were Caucasian adults from Nashville, Tennessee. The chain couples TRBV10-3 to TRBJ2-2; D unresolved. The sample taken for sequencing was naive CD4+ T cells sorted from blood. As to subset: CD45RA+ positively selected. The source of this sequence is a man aged 25-45 years in good health. CDR3 nucleotides: TGTGCCATCAGAGCCAGCGCGAACACCGGGGAGCTGTTTTTT. The encoded protein is CAIRASANTGELFF.